The clone carrying this T cell receptor (beta chain) was seen more than once but under ten times. Antigen: not known. The CDR3 consists of 16 residues. The V end lost 0 bases, the J end lost 2 bases, and 14 bases lay between the germline ends. Germline CDR1 reads MNHEY; CDR2 reads SMNVEV (reference sequence). This sample was included in a study of beta chain features in type 1 diabetes. Study-level findings and limits: Shortening that was moderate but significant affected the TCRB CDR3s of Type 1 diabetes patients in all four CD4+ subsets. Healthy donors had naive, central memory and Treg TCRB repertoires that appeared less similar than those seen among patients.

Cell sorting via CD45RO/CCR7/CD25/CD127/CD95/CD27 was performed to obtain CD4+ naive, central memory, regulatory and stem cell-like memory cells. The isolated RNA, all of it, was reverse transcribed, so expressed TCRB transcripts were what got sequenced. Some clones are missing from TCRdb's copy, which holds only in-frame ones; the method was immunoSEQ multiplex PCR. The sample contains about 370,000 clones, roughly 9.8% of which appear only once. The sample was central memory CD4+ T cells from blood. The rearrangement joins TRBV27 to TRBJ2-7; no definite D call. The sequence was collected from a man aged 30-40 years with type 1 diabetes. The chain's CDR3 is CASSLSSGNPTYEQYF. The CDR3 DNA reads as TGTGCCAGCAGTTTATCGTCGGGTAACCCAACCTACGAGCAGTACTTC.